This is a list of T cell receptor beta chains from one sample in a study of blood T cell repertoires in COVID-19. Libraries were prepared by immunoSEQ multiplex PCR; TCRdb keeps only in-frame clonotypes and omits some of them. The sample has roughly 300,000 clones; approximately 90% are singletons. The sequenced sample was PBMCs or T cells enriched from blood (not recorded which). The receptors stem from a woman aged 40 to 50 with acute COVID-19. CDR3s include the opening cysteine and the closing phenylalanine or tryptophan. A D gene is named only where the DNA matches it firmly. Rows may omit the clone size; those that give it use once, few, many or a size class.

CDR3 protein: CASSLWGLNTDTQYF
CDR3 DNA: TGCGCCAGCAGCTTGTGGGGACTAAACACAGATACGCAGTATTTT
J gene: TRBJ2-3
V gene: TRBV5-1
clone size: .
D gene: TRBD2
CDR3 length: 15

CDR3 protein: CASSPAGGSYNEQFF
CDR3 DNA: TGTGCCAGCAGTCCAGCGGGGGGCTCTTACAATGAGCAGTTCTTC
J gene: TRBJ2-1
V gene: TRBV9
clone size: .
D gene: TRBD2
CDR3 length: 15

CDR3 protein: CASSSGQQETQYF
CDR3 DNA: TGCGCCAGCAGTTCGGGACAGCAAGAGACCCAGTACTTC
J gene: TRBJ2-5
V gene: TRBV23-1
clone size: .
D gene: TRBD1
CDR3 length: 13

CDR3 protein: CASRVGWGPGYNEQFF
CDR3 DNA: TGTGCCAGCAGAGTAGGGTGGGGGCCCGGGTACAATGAGCAGTTCTTC
J gene: TRBJ2-1
V gene: TRBV28
clone size: .
D gene: .
CDR3 length: 16

CDR3 protein: CASSLDTGEVYEQYF
CDR3 DNA: TGCGCCAGCAGCTTGGATACAGGGGAAGTCTACGAGCAGTACTTC
J gene: TRBJ2-7
V gene: TRBV5-1
clone size: .
D gene: TRBD1
CDR3 length: 15

CDR3 protein: CASSPITSGNTIYF
CDR3 DNA: TGCGCCAGCAGCCCTATAACCTCTGGAAACACCATATATTTT
J gene: TRBJ1-3
V gene: TRBV5-1
clone size: .
D gene: .
CDR3 length: 14

CDR3 protein: CASSHYRDRQPQHF
CDR3 DNA: TGTGCCAGCAGCCATTACCGGGACAGGCAGCCCCAGCATTTT
J gene: TRBJ1-5
V gene: TRBV3-1/TRBV3-2
clone size: .
D gene: TRBD1
CDR3 length: 14

CDR3 protein: CASIPSVGDRGGGYTF
CDR3 DNA: TGTGCCAGCATCCCCTCCGTCGGGGACAGGGGTGGTGGCTACACCTTC
J gene: TRBJ1-2
V gene: TRBV27
clone size: .
D gene: TRBD1
CDR3 length: 16

CDR3 protein: CASTSQGAVNQPQHF
CDR3 DNA: TGTGCCAGCACCTCCCAGGGGGCGGTCAATCAGCCCCAGCATTTT
J gene: TRBJ1-5
V gene: TRBV7-2
clone size: .
D gene: TRBD1
CDR3 length: 15

CDR3 protein: CASSLGGTSGIGTQYF
CDR3 DNA: TGTGCCAGCAGCTTAGGGGGGACTAGCGGGATTGGGACCCAGTACTTC
J gene: TRBJ2-5
V gene: TRBV7-2
clone size: .
D gene: TRBD2
CDR3 length: 16

CDR3 protein: CASSLDYGIYEQYF
CDR3 DNA: TGTGCCAGCAGTTTGGACTACGGGATCTACGAGCAGTACTTC
J gene: TRBJ2-7
V gene: TRBV28
clone size: .
D gene: .
CDR3 length: 14

CDR3 protein: CATSGAGGGNIQYF
CDR3 DNA: TGTGCCACCAGTGGGGCAGGGGGTGGAAACATTCAGTACTTC
J gene: TRBJ2-4
V gene: TRBV24-1
clone size: once
D gene: TRBD1
CDR3 length: 14

CDR3 protein: CAWTPGGSGGYTF
CDR3 DNA: TGTGCCTGGACCCCAGGGGGTAGTGGTGGCTACACCTTC
J gene: TRBJ1-2
V gene: TRBV30
clone size: .
D gene: TRBD1
CDR3 length: 13

CDR3 protein: CASSQAPASEQYF
CDR3 DNA: TGCGCCAGCAGCCAAGCCCCCGCGAGTGAGCAGTACTTC
J gene: TRBJ2-7
V gene: TRBV4-1
clone size: .
D gene: .
CDR3 length: 13

CDR3 protein: CASSNQYEQYF
CDR3 DNA: TGTGCCAGCTCAAATCAGTACGAGCAGTACTTC
J gene: TRBJ2-7
V gene: TRBV18
clone size: .
D gene: .
CDR3 length: 11

CDR3 protein: CASTQMAGADGYTF
CDR3 DNA: TGTGCCAGTACCCAGATGGCAGGGGCGGATGGCTACACCTTC
J gene: TRBJ1-2
V gene: TRBV19
clone size: .
D gene: .
CDR3 length: 14

CDR3 protein: CASSARQGPKHYQPQHF
CDR3 DNA: TGTGCCAGCAGCGCCAGACAGGGCCCAAAACATTATCAGCCCCAGCATTTT
J gene: TRBJ1-5
V gene: TRBV7-8
clone size: .
D gene: TRBD1
CDR3 length: 17

CDR3 protein: CSAGRVWEQYF
CDR3 DNA: TGCAGTGCTGGCAGGGTGTGGGAGCAGTACTTC
J gene: TRBJ2-7
V gene: TRBV20-1
clone size: .
D gene: .
CDR3 length: 11

CDR3 protein: CASTRGRERTGELFF
CDR3 DNA: TGTGCCAGCACTCGGGGGCGGGAGAGGACCGGGGAGCTGTTTTTT
J gene: TRBJ2-2
V gene: TRBV5-6
clone size: .
D gene: .
CDR3 length: 15

CDR3 protein: CASSLSLPGLAGEGHNEQFF
CDR3 DNA: TGTGCCAGCAGTTTATCACTCCCGGGACTAGCGGGAGAAGGCCACAATGAGCAGTTCTTC
J gene: TRBJ2-1
V gene: TRBV27
clone size: .
D gene: TRBD2
CDR3 length: 20

CDR3 protein: CASSSITENEKLFF
CDR3 DNA: TGTGCCAGCAGCTCTATTACAGAAAATGAAAAACTGTTTTTT
J gene: TRBJ1-4
V gene: TRBV7-9
clone size: .
D gene: .
CDR3 length: 14

CDR3 protein: CASTRTGGMNTEAFF
CDR3 DNA: TGTGCCAGTACCAGGACAGGAGGGATGAACACTGAAGCTTTCTTT
J gene: TRBJ1-1
V gene: TRBV19
clone size: once
D gene: TRBD1
CDR3 length: 15

CDR3 protein: CASSSSGTYEQYF
CDR3 DNA: TGTGCCAGTAGCTCTAGCGGCACCTACGAGCAGTACTTC
J gene: TRBJ2-7
V gene: TRBV19
clone size: .
D gene: TRBD2
CDR3 length: 13

CDR3 protein: CASSLVETANYGYTF
CDR3 DNA: TGTGCCAGCAGCTTAGTTGAGACAGCTAACTATGGCTACACCTTC
J gene: TRBJ1-2
V gene: TRBV7-9
clone size: .
D gene: .
CDR3 length: 15

CDR3 protein: CASSLRLSTDTQYF
CDR3 DNA: TGTGCCAGTAGTCTACGCCTGAGCACAGATACGCAGTATTTT
J gene: TRBJ2-3
V gene: TRBV19
clone size: .
D gene: .
CDR3 length: 14

CDR3 protein: CASSQRGLDTIYF
CDR3 DNA: TGTGCCAGCAGCCAAAGGGGTCTGGACACCATATATTTT
J gene: TRBJ1-3
V gene: TRBV7-9
clone size: .
D gene: .
CDR3 length: 13

CDR3 protein: CASSFNGYNEQFF
CDR3 DNA: TGTGCCAGCAGCTTCAACGGGTACAATGAGCAGTTCTTC
J gene: TRBJ2-1
V gene: TRBV7-8
clone size: .
D gene: .
CDR3 length: 13

CDR3 protein: CASSSWTASTNEKLFF
CDR3 DNA: TGTGCCAGCAGCTCTTGGACAGCTTCAACTAATGAAAAACTGTTTTTT
J gene: TRBJ1-4
V gene: TRBV7-9
clone size: once
D gene: .
CDR3 length: 16

CDR3 protein: CASSSQGASETQYF
CDR3 DNA: TGTGCCAGCAGCTCGCAGGGGGCGTCAGAGACCCAGTACTTC
J gene: TRBJ2-5
V gene: TRBV7-8
clone size: .
D gene: TRBD1
CDR3 length: 14

CDR3 protein: CASKETPSYNEQFF
CDR3 DNA: TGCGCCAGCAAGGAGACGCCGTCCTACAATGAGCAGTTCTTC
J gene: TRBJ2-1
V gene: TRBV5-1
clone size: .
D gene: .
CDR3 length: 14

CDR3 protein: CASSQAGSPLHF
CDR3 DNA: TGTGCCAGCAGCCAGGCGGGCTCACCCCTCCACTTT
J gene: TRBJ1-6
V gene: TRBV3-1/TRBV3-2
clone size: .
D gene: .
CDR3 length: 12

CDR3 protein: CASSRRGLSSYNEKLFF
CDR3 DNA: TGTGCCAGCAGCCGACGGGGTCTATCGTCCTATAATGAAAAACTGTTTTTT
J gene: TRBJ1-4
V gene: TRBV3-1/TRBV3-2
clone size: .
D gene: .
CDR3 length: 17

CDR3 protein: CASSSPGQGAYEQYF
CDR3 DNA: TGTGCCAGCAGTTCCCCGGGACAGGGGGCATACGAGCAGTACTTC
J gene: TRBJ2-7
V gene: TRBV6-5
clone size: .
D gene: TRBD1
CDR3 length: 15

CDR3 protein: CAWDKSSGANVLTF
CDR3 DNA: TGTGCCTGGGACAAATCCTCTGGGGCCAACGTCCTGACTTTC
J gene: TRBJ2-6
V gene: TRBV30
clone size: .
D gene: .
CDR3 length: 14

CDR3 protein: CAWSKDRHGYTF
CDR3 DNA: TGTGCCTGGAGTAAGGACAGGCATGGCTACACCTTC
J gene: TRBJ1-2
V gene: TRBV30
clone size: once
D gene: TRBD1
CDR3 length: 12

CDR3 protein: CASRGAFSTDTQYF
CDR3 DNA: TGTGCCAGCAGGGGGGCCTTTAGCACAGATACGCAGTATTTT
J gene: TRBJ2-3
V gene: TRBV2
clone size: .
D gene: .
CDR3 length: 14

CDR3 protein: CASSLVSRDDEQYF
CDR3 DNA: TGTGCCAGCAGCTTGGTCTCGCGAGATGACGAGCAGTACTTC
J gene: TRBJ2-7
V gene: TRBV5-4
clone size: .
D gene: .
CDR3 length: 14

CDR3 protein: CASSLGRSSGNTIYF
CDR3 DNA: TGTGCCAGCAGCTTGGGACGGAGCTCTGGAAACACCATATATTTT
J gene: TRBJ1-3
V gene: TRBV5-8
clone size: once
D gene: .
CDR3 length: 15

CDR3 protein: CASSVTSGRGQETQYF
CDR3 DNA: TGTGCCAGCAGCGTGACTAGCGGGAGGGGCCAAGAGACCCAGTACTTC
J gene: TRBJ2-5
V gene: TRBV7-9
clone size: .
D gene: TRBD2
CDR3 length: 16

CDR3 protein: CASSLQLAGGETQYF
CDR3 DNA: TGCGCCAGCAGCTTACAACTAGCGGGAGGGGAGACCCAGTACTTC
J gene: TRBJ2-5
V gene: TRBV5-1
clone size: .
D gene: TRBD2
CDR3 length: 15

CDR3 protein: CAGGSGRSNQPQHF
CDR3 DNA: TGTGCCGGCGGATCGGGGAGGAGCAATCAGCCCCAGCATTTT
J gene: TRBJ1-5
V gene: TRBV28
clone size: .
D gene: .
CDR3 length: 14

CDR3 protein: CASSTVRGELFF
CDR3 DNA: TGTGCCAGCAGCACCGTTCGGGGTGAGCTGTTTTTT
J gene: TRBJ2-2
V gene: TRBV6-5
clone size: .
D gene: .
CDR3 length: 12

CDR3 protein: CASSFGTSGSREQFF
CDR3 DNA: TGTGCCAGCAGCTTCGGGACTAGCGGGAGCCGTGAGCAGTTCTTC
J gene: TRBJ2-1
V gene: TRBV7-3
clone size: few
D gene: TRBD2
CDR3 length: 15

CDR3 protein: CASSLRPSEAYEQYF
CDR3 DNA: TGCGCCAGCAGCCTTCGGCCTAGCGAGGCCTACGAGCAGTACTTC
J gene: TRBJ2-7
V gene: TRBV4-3
clone size: .
D gene: .
CDR3 length: 15

CDR3 protein: CASSDTGELLAKNIQYF
CDR3 DNA: TGTGCCAGCAGTGATACGGGGGAGTTATTAGCCAAAAACATTCAGTACTTC
J gene: TRBJ2-4
V gene: TRBV6-1
clone size: once
D gene: .
CDR3 length: 17

CDR3 protein: CASSLGGGRTEAFF
CDR3 DNA: TGTGCCAGCAGTTTAGGAGGGGGCCGAACTGAAGCTTTCTTT
J gene: TRBJ1-1
V gene: TRBV28
clone size: .
D gene: TRBD1
CDR3 length: 14

CDR3 protein: CAISRGRMNTEAFF
CDR3 DNA: TGTGCCATCTCAAGGGGCAGGATGAACACTGAAGCTTTCTTT
J gene: TRBJ1-1
V gene: TRBV28
clone size: .
D gene: .
CDR3 length: 14

CDR3 protein: CASSQARGGNTIYF
CDR3 DNA: TGTGCCAGCAGCCAAGCGAGGGGGGGAAACACCATATATTTT
J gene: TRBJ1-3
V gene: TRBV3-1/TRBV3-2
clone size: .
D gene: .
CDR3 length: 14

CDR3 protein: CASSFGEVNTEAFF
CDR3 DNA: TGTGCCAGCAGCTTCGGGGAAGTGAACACTGAAGCTTTCTTT
J gene: TRBJ1-1
V gene: TRBV5-6
clone size: .
D gene: .
CDR3 length: 14

CDR3 protein: CASSLWDREGGKLFF
CDR3 DNA: TGTGCCAGCAGTTTATGGGACAGGGAGGGAGGAAAACTGTTTTTT
J gene: TRBJ1-4
V gene: TRBV28
clone size: .
D gene: TRBD1
CDR3 length: 15

CDR3 protein: CASAIPVGVTGQGSSPLHF
CDR3 DNA: TGTGCCAGCGCGATACCTGTGGGAGTTACGGGACAGGGAAGTTCACCCCTCCACTTT
J gene: TRBJ1-6
V gene: TRBV28
clone size: .
D gene: TRBD1
CDR3 length: 19